The rows below give T cell receptor beta chains drawn from one sample of a study of shared clonotypes between healthy human individuals. TCRdb's copy holds only in-frame clones and misses some; the assay was immunoSEQ multiplex PCR. The sample shows 1,400,000 or so clones, approximately 98.5% of them seen only once. The material sequenced was naive CD4+ T cells sorted from blood. These TCRs come from a man aged 25-45 years in good health. Both conserved end residues are part of each CDR3. D genes are given only for firm matches. Part of the rows lack a size; the others show once, few, many or a class for expanded clones.

>-|TRBD1|TRBJ2-1|TRBV7-9
TGTGCCAGCAGTCCTGACAGGGGTGACTCCAATGAGCAGTTCTTC
CASSPDRGDSNEQFF
>-|TRBD1|TRBJ2-7|TRBV2
TGTGCCAGCGAGCGGGACAGGGGTTACGAGCAGTACTTC
CASERDRGYEQYF
>-|TRBD2|TRBJ2-7|TRBV5-1
TGCGCTTCGGGTGGACTAGCGGGAGTCAACGAGCAGTACTTC
CASGGLAGVNEQYF
>-|-|TRBJ2-4|TRBV5-4
TGTGCCAGCAGCTTGGAAGGGGGAGGGCCCTCAATAGCCAAAAACATTCAGTACTTC
CASSLEGGGPSIAKNIQYF
>-|-|TRBJ1-1|TRBV19
TGTGCCAGTACTCCGGGAGGGCGGAACACTGAAGCTTTCTTT
CASTPGGRNTEAFF
>-|TRBD2|TRBJ2-7|TRBV7-9
TGTGCCAGCAGGGAACTAGCGGGGGTTCAAGAGCAGTACTTC
CASRELAGVQEQYF
>-|TRBD2|TRBJ2-5|TRBV18
TGTGCCAGCTCACCACCGGGAGGGGAGACCCAGTACTTC
CASSPPGGETQYF
>once|-|TRBJ2-2|TRBV5-1
TGCGCCAGCAGCTTGGGTTCCGGGGAGCTGTTTTTT
CASSLGSGELFF
>-|TRBD2|TRBJ2-3|TRBV5-4
TGTGCCAGCAGCTTCAAGACTAGCGGTACAGATACGCAGTATTTT
CASSFKTSGTDTQYF
>-|TRBD2|TRBJ2-1|TRBV2
TGTGCCAGCAGAGAACAAACTAGCGGGAGGGGCAATGAGCAGTTCTTC
CASREQTSGRGNEQFF
>-|TRBD1|TRBJ1-3|TRBV5-1
TGCGCCAGCAGCTTCGGTAAGGGACAGCGGGCAACCTCTTATAGACCCGGAACCATATATTTT
CASSFGKGQRATSYRPGTIYF
>-|TRBD2|TRBJ2-1|TRBV2
TGTGCCAGCAGTCTGAATAGCGGGAGCTACAATGAGCAGTTCTTC
CASSLNSGSYNEQFF
>-|TRBD2|TRBJ2-1|TRBV5-6
TGTGCCAGCAGCTTGGGGACTAGCCCTCTTTCCCAAGAGCAGTTCTTC
CASSLGTSPLSQEQFF
>-|-|TRBJ1-1|TRBV12-5
TGTGCTAGTGGTTTGGTACTGGGGCAGGAGGGGAACACTGAAGCTTTCTTT
CASGLVLGQEGNTEAFF
>-|-|TRBJ2-7|TRBV19
TGTGCCAGCACTACCCGGGTGGGTCCCTACGAGCAGTACTTC
CASTTRVGPYEQYF
>-|TRBD1|TRBJ2-5|TRBV7-7
TGTGCCAGCAGCCCGGGACAGGGCGGCCAAGAGACCCAGTACTTC
CASSPGQGGQETQYF
>-|TRBD2|TRBJ2-5|TRBV5-1
TGCGCCAGCACCCCCGGACTAGCGGGAGGATCAGAGACCCAGTACTTC
CASTPGLAGGSETQYF
>once|TRBD1|TRBJ2-7|TRBV15
TGTGCCACCAGCAGAGAGGGGGGACAGGGCTACGAGCAGTACTTC
CATSREGGQGYEQYF
>-|TRBD1|TRBJ2-7|TRBV7-8
TGTGCCAGCAGCTTAGCCAGGGGGTTGGTCTACGAGCAGTACTTC
CASSLARGLVYEQYF
>-|-|TRBJ2-3|TRBV10-3
TGTGCCGCCCAGGGGGTGGCGGGGGCCACAGATACGCAGTATTTT
CAAQGVAGATDTQYF
>once|-|TRBJ2-2|TRBV6-6
TGTGCCAGCATTAATCGGGGGCTGGTGAGGGCCGGGGAGCTGTTTTTT
CASINRGLVRAGELFF
>-|-|TRBJ1-5|TRBV28
TGTGCCAGCAGAGGGCCCGGGCGGGATCAGCCCCAGCATTTT
CASRGPGRDQPQHF
>-|-|TRBJ1-1|TRBV10-3
TGTGCCATCAGTGAGTCGACCGGGACTGAAGCTTTCTTT
CAISESTGTEAFF
>-|-|TRBJ2-7|TRBV9
TGTGCCAGCAGCGTAGCGAGCGCCCCTGACGAGCAGTACTTC
CASSVASAPDEQYF
>-|-|TRBJ2-6|TRBV5-1
TGCGCCAGCAGCGGCCGCGAGACAGGGACTCCTAACTCTGGGGCCAACGTCCTGACTTTC
CASSGRETGTPNSGANVLTF
>-|-|TRBJ1-5|TRBV15
TGTGCCACCAGCACTTTACCAGGTTACAATCAGCCCCAGCATTTT
CATSTLPGYNQPQHF
>-|-|TRBJ2-5|TRBV4-3
TGCGCCAGCAGCCAAACTCAAAACAGGGTTGAGACCCAGTACTTC
CASSQTQNRVETQYF
>once|-|TRBJ2-2|TRBV18
TGTGCCAGCTCACCACCGGAAAGACTGTGGGGAAACACCGGGGAGCTGTTTTTT
CASSPPERLWGNTGELFF
>-|-|TRBJ2-5|TRBV10-1
TGCGCCAGCAGTGAGTCGCGTCTCCAAGAGACCCAGTACTTC
CASSESRLQETQYF
>-|-|TRBJ2-3|TRBV19
TGTGCCAGTAGTATTCGCTTGCCTGCGGATACGCAGTATTTT
CASSIRLPADTQYF
>-|TRBD1|TRBJ1-3|TRBV28
TGTGCCAGCAGTTTAATACAGGGGGGCCACAACACCATATATTTT
CASSLIQGGHNTIYF
>-|-|TRBJ2-2|TRBV5-1
TGCGCCAGCAGCGCTGGGCACAATACCGGGGAGCTGTTTTTT
CASSAGHNTGELFF
>once|-|TRBJ2-1|TRBV27
TGTGCCAGCAGTTTACCCGGAGGGGAGCAGTTCTTC
CASSLPGGEQFF
>-|-|TRBJ2-7|TRBV10-3
TGTGCCATCAGTGAGTTGGGGGCGGCCGATGAGCAGTACTTC
CAISELGAADEQYF
>-|TRBD1|TRBJ2-7|TRBV5-1
TGCGCCAGCAGCCCACAGGGACAGGCCTACGAGCAGTACTTC
CASSPQGQAYEQYF
>-|-|TRBJ2-1|TRBV10-1
TGCGCCAGCAGTGAGTGGGGGATCCACAATGAGCAGTTCTTC
CASSEWGIHNEQFF
>-|-|TRBJ2-7|TRBV7-9
TGTGCCAGCAGCTTTCTGGCAGGGTCCGACTCCGAGCAGTACTTC
CASSFLAGSDSEQYF
>-|-|TRBJ2-7|TRBV27
TGTGCCAGCAGTTTATCGATATATTCCTACGAGCAGTACTTC
CASSLSIYSYEQYF
>-|TRBD2|TRBJ2-5|TRBV6-1
TGTGCCAGCAGTATAACCGGGGGGAATGGAGAGACCCAGTACTTC
CASSITGGNGETQYF
>-|-|TRBJ1-1|TRBV10-2
TGCGCCAGCAGTGAGAGGACTGAAGCTTTCTTT
CASSERTEAFF
>-|-|TRBJ2-1|TRBV18
TGTGCCAGCTCACCAGTTACGGGATCCTACAATGAGCAGTTCTTC
CASSPVTGSYNEQFF
>-|TRBD1|TRBJ2-7|TRBV19
TGTGCCAGTAGTATCGCCGGGACAGGTACCTACGAGCAGTACTTC
CASSIAGTGTYEQYF
>once|-|TRBJ2-2|TRBV7-9
TGTGCCAGCCCTCGGCCAGGGAGAAACACCGGGGAGCTGTTTTTT
CASPRPGRNTGELFF
>-|TRBD1|TRBJ2-7|TRBV28
TGTGCCAGCAGTTTTAAGCGGACAGGGAATTCCTACGAGCAGTACTTC
CASSFKRTGNSYEQYF
>-|TRBD2|TRBJ2-1|TRBV7-6
TGTGCCAGCAGCGACCCTCGTCGGTCCCGGGAGGGCCTGAATGAGCAGTTCTTC
CASSDPRRSREGLNEQFF
>-|-|TRBJ2-7|TRBV7-7
TGTGCTAGCAGCCTTAGGGGGGACGGGGTGAAGCACTTC
CASSLRGDGVKHF
>-|-|TRBJ1-2|TRBV27
TGTGCCAGCAGTAGTAGAACCTACGGCTATGGCTACACCTTC
CASSSRTYGYGYTF
>-|-|TRBJ1-2|TRBV5-6
TGTGCCAGCAGCTTGGCCACAGGGTTCTATGGCTACACCTTC
CASSLATGFYGYTF
>-|-|TRBJ2-3|TRBV5-3
TGTGCCAGAAGCTTGGGGTACCGGGACTCACTACCGACAGATACGCAGTATTTT
CARSLGYRDSLPTDTQYF
>once|-|TRBJ1-2|TRBV28
TGTGCCAGCAGTCCCCAGGGGACTCCGAGTTATGGCTACACCTTC
CASSPQGTPSYGYTF
>-|-|TRBJ2-3|TRBV7-8
TGTGCCAGCAGCTTACTCCGATGGGAACGCACAGATACGCAGTATTTT
CASSLLRWERTDTQYF
>-|-|TRBJ1-5|TRBV18
TGTGCCAGCTCACCACCCTCTGACAATCAGCCCCAGCATTTT
CASSPPSDNQPQHF
>-|-|TRBJ2-7|TRBV7-3
TGTGCCAGCAGGGCCTCAGGGTCGGACGAGCAGTACTTC
CASRASGSDEQYF
>-|-|TRBJ2-2|TRBV19
TGTGCCAGTAGTGGGGCCCGGAAAGCTGCCGGGGAGCTGTTTTTT
CASSGARKAAGELFF
>-|TRBD1|TRBJ1-5|TRBV28
TGTGCCAGCAGTTTAAAGGGCGGGGACAGGGCGTCACGGCAGCCCCAGCATTTT
CASSLKGGDRASRQPQHF